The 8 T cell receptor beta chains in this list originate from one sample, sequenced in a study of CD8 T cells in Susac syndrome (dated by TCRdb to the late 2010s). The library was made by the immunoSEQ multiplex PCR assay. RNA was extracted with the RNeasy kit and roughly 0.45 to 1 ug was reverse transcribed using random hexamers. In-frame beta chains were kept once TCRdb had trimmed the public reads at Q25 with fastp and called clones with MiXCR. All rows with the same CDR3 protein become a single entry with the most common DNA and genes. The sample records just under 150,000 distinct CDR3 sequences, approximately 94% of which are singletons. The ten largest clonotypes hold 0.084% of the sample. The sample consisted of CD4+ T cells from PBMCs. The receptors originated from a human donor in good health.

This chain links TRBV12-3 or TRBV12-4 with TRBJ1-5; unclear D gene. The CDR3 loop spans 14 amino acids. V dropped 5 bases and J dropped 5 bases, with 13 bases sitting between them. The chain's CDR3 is CASSKTLRDQPQHF. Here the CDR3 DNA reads TGTGCCAGCAGTAAGACCCTTCGGGATCAGCCCCAGCATTTT.

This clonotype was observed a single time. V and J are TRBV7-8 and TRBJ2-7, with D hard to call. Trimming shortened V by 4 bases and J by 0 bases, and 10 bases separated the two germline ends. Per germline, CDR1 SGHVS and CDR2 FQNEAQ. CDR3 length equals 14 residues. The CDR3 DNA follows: TGTGCCAGCAGCTCCCAACCTGACTCCTACGAGCAGTACTTC. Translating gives CASSSQPDSYEQYF.

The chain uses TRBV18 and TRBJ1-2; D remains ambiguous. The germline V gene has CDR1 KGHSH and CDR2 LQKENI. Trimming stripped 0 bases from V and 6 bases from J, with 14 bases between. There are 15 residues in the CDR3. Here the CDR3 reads CASSPPSWGVNGYTF. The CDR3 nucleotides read TGTGCCAGCTCACCACCGTCGTGGGGAGTGAATGGCTACACCTTC.

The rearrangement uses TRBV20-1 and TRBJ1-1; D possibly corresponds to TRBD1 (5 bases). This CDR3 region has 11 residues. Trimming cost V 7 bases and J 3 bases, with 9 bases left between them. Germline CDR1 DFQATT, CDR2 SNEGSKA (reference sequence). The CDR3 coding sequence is TGCAGTGTCCAGGGTTACACTGAAGCTTTCTTT. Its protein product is CSVQGYTEAFF.

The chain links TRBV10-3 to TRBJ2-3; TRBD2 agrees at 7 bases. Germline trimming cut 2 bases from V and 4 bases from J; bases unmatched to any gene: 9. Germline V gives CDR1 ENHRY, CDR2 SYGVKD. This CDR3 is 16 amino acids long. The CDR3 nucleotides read TGTGCCATCAGTGAGCAAGCAACTAGCGTGTCAGATACGCAGTATTTT. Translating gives CAISEQATSVSDTQYF.

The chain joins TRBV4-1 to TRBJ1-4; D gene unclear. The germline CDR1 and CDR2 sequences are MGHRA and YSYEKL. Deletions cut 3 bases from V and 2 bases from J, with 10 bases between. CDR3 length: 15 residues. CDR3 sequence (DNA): TGCGCCAGCAGCCAGGTTCTTTCCACTAATGAAAAACTGTTTTTT. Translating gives CASSQVLSTNEKLFF.

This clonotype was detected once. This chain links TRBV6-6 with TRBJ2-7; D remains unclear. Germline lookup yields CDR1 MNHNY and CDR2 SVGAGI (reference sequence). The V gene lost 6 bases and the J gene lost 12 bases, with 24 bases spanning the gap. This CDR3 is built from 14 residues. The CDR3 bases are TGTGCCAGCAGCGACGCCGCAGGCTCCTCTGCCCCGTACTTC. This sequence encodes CASSDAAGSSAPYF.

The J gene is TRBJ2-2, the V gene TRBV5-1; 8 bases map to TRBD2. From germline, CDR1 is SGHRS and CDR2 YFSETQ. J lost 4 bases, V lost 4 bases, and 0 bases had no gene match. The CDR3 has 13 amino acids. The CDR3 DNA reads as TGCGCCAGCAGCCGGGAGGGCACCGGGGAGCTGTTTTTT. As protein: CASSREGTGELFF.